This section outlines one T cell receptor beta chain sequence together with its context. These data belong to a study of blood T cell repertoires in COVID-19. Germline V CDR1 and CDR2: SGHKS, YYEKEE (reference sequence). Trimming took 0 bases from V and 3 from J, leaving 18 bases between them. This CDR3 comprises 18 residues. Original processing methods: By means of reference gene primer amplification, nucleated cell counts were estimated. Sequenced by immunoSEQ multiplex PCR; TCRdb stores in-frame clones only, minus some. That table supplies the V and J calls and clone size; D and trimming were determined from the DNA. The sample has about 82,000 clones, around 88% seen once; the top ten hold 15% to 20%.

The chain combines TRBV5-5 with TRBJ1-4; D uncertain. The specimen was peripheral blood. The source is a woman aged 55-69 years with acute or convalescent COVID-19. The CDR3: CASSLEVRGNRANEKLFF. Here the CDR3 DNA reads TGTGCCAGCAGCTTGGAGGTTCGGGGAAACCGGGCTAATGAAAAACTGTTTTTT.